The entry below describes one T cell receptor (beta chain). Its cognate antigen has yet to be identified. Base quality data are lacking; no much larger clone is found one base away. The data were taken from a study of shared T cell receptors in the human thymus (dated by TCRdb to the early 2020s). Context from the whole study: The study examined how the human thymus generates shared, self-reactive T-cell receptor alpha chains.

Library preparation used the immunoSEQ multiplex PCR assay. This is the immuneACCESS table as TCRdb keeps it, with only in-frame sequences that have V and J called. A part of the clones is gone; compared with another copy, unresolved V genes explain less than half, and the rest is unexplained. A total of approximately 760,000 clones appear in this sample, approximately 83% of them only once. The ten largest make up approximately 0.01% of the sample. These records were also assigned to another study, of human thymus T cells. As that second paper reports: In Finland, the donors were immunologically healthy infants who were having open corrective cardiac surgery for congenital heart defects. Thymus tissue was collected as surgical resects that were removed during corrective cardiac surgery. Biased V and J gene segment usage appeared to be present in both thymic and peripheral blood repertoires. Highly overlapping thymic TCR repertoires among unrelated individuals were reported in the related research. The study used fewer than ten infant thymus samples plus four related peripheral blood samples to characterize TCR alpha and beta repertoires. The cohort included about 6 male and two female infants, with donor ages spanning 7 to 244 days. Thymocytes were mechanically released from the tissue and were stored as pellets of roughly 9-30 million cells at -70 degrees C. A QIAsymphony instrument was used to extract genomic DNA from frozen cell pellets. TCRB and TCRAD loci were amplified from a standardized quantity of quality-controlled genomic DNA using the immunoSEQ multiplex PCR assay. The amplicons spanned the V(D)J region and were long enough to cover the CDR3 and allow V and J genes to be identified. Amplicon sequencing was performed on an Illumina platform through the commercial immunoSEQ service. Primer bias and sequencing errors were corrected as previously described, and TCRAD and TCRB definitions were based on the IMGT database. immunoSEQ Analyzer 3.0 and VDJTools were used for repertoire analysis, which covered basic statistics, V/J segment usage, diversity estimates, rarefaction and pairwise overlap. Diversity was estimated with Chao1, ChaoE, Efron-Thisted, Shannon and inverse Simpson indices, and also on datasets down-sampled to the smallest sample. For repertoire overlap, CDR3 nucleotide sequence, V gene and J gene had to match strictly, and clustering was done by Jaccard-based multidimensional scaling. On average, thymus samples yielded hundreds of thousands of unique TCRB clonotypes, whereas blood samples yielded some 85,000.

This sequence was found in a girl less than two years old with a congenital heart defect. Donor details come from another sample of the same person, matched by shared clones. The material sequenced was thymocytes.

The nucleotides read TGTGCCAGCAGTCAGGCCGATGCGCGACTGTTTTTT. This encodes CASSQADARLFF. This chain joins TRBV28 to TRBJ1-4; no D segment can be confidently identified. V is clipped by 5 bases and J by 13 bases, and the sequence between their germline boundaries is 14 bases long. The germline V gene gives CDR1 as MDHEN and CDR2 as SYDVKM. Including cysteine and phenylalanine, the CDR3 has 12 amino acids. The CDR3 DNA has 36 bases and is translated from base 1.